One and the same sample provided the 7 T cell receptor beta chains below, sequenced in a study of cytomegalovirus exposure and HLA in healthy donors. Both 60 Vbeta primers and 13 Jbeta primers went into the PCR. Only in-frame clones appear in the TCRdb table, and some are missing; sequencing was by immunoSEQ multiplex PCR. This sample's table reports around 100,000 clones. Sequenced material: PBMCs. These receptors were collected from a man younger than 40 in good health and CMV-seronegative.

The chain uses TRBV14 and TRBJ1-4; no reliable D call. Trimming removed 1 base at V and 10 bases at J, with 7 bases between. The V gene's germline CDR1 is SGHDN and CDR2 FVKESK. The CDR3 contains 12 residues. The DNA for the CDR3 is TGTGCCAGCAGCCAAGCGGTTGGAAAACTGTTTTTT. Its translation is CASSQAVGKLFF.

The chain couples TRBV6-5 to TRBJ1-2; maybe TRBD1 (6 bases). Trimming took 6 bases from V and 0 from J, leaving 11 bases between them. The CDR3 has 14 residues. Germline V lookup: CDR1 MNHEY, CDR2 SVGAGI. The CDR3 here is CASSRGQPNYGYTF. The DNA for the CDR3 is TGTGCCAGCAGCCGTGGACAGCCTAACTATGGCTACACCTTC.

J is TRBJ2-7 and V is TRBV14; a possible D gene is TRBD2 (5 bases). V was clipped by 3 bases and J by 4 bases, with 16 bases between them. This CDR3 comprises 15 residues. Germline V gives CDR1 SGHDN, CDR2 FVKESK. The CDR3 region is CASSHRPSGMYEQYF. CDR3 DNA: TGTGCCAGCAGCCACCGCCCAAGCGGAATGTACGAGCAGTACTTC.

The chain joins TRBV5-1 to TRBJ2-1, with D possibly TRBD2 on 5 matching bases. Trimming stripped 4 bases from V and 7 bases from J, with 12 bases between. This CDR3 has 13 amino acids. In germline, CDR1 is SGHRS, CDR2 YFSETQ. The CDR3 loop reads CASSPTSGNEQFF. As DNA, the CDR3 is TGCGCCAGCAGCCCAACTAGTGGGAATGAGCAGTTCTTC.

This rearrangement joins TRBV6-1 to TRBJ1-2; possible D gene TRBD1, 6 bases. V was clipped by 0 bases and J by 8 bases, with 16 bases between them. CDR3 length: 15 residues. Germline V gives CDR1 MNHNS, CDR2 SASEGT. This CDR3 is CASSEAGGILRGYTF. CDR3 in DNA: TGTGCCAGCAGTGAAGCTGGGGGCATTCTACGGGGCTACACCTTC.

The chain carries TRBV5-1 and TRBJ2-1; 8 bases map to TRBD1. The CDR3 length is 14 residues. The trim removed 4 bases at V and 4 bases at J, leaving 4 bases unmatched. Germline V gene lookup returns CDR1 SGHRS and CDR2 YFSETQ. The CDR3 loop is CASSPGQDYNEQFF. CDR3 coding DNA: TGCGCCAGCAGCCCGGGACAGGATTACAATGAGCAGTTCTTC.

V is TRBV28 and J is TRBJ2-7; 8 nucleotides line up with TRBD2. Germline V gene data show CDR1 as MDHEN and CDR2 as SYDVKM. Losses at the gene ends were 6 bases for V and 4 bases for J; bases not matched to a gene: 11. The CDR3 length is 15 residues. As DNA, the CDR3 is TGTGCCAGCAGCTACCAGGCGGGGGGCCCTTACGAGCAGTACTTC. Translated, it gives CASSYQAGGPYEQYF. Full variable domain (outside the CDR3, taken from reference TRBV28 and TRBJ2-7): DVKVTQSSRYLVKRTGEKVFLECVQDMDHENMFWYRQDPGLGLRLIYFSYDVKMKEKGDIPEGYSVSREKKERFSLILESASTNQTSMYLCASSYQAGGPYEQYFGPGTRLTVT.